This T cell receptor beta chain is from a study of early T cells in non-severe SARS-CoV-2 infection. Across the whole study: Chains were not paired, and sequencing was done on bulk RNA from unsorted whole blood. Study results and limitations: Lookups in VDJdb leaned toward anti-spike CD8 responses and missed private and CD4 specificities.

Individual cDNA molecules received unique molecular identifiers. TCRdb re-analysed the 5' RACE reads in MiXCR, keeping a single row per CDR3 protein. The data show over 50,000 distinct CDR3 sequences, around 12% seen once. J lost 3 bases, V lost 1 base, and 14 bases had no gene match. The CDR3 extends over 18 amino acids. Germline CDR1 is DFQATT and CDR2 is SNEGSKA (reference sequence). Regarding this clonotype: Its antigen is not known. A much larger clone sits a single nucleotide away, making a read error possible.

The sequencing input was whole blood. The sequence derives from an adult who was a healthcare worker with PCR-confirmed SARS-CoV-2 infection or an uninfected control (not recorded which). The chain combines TRBV20-1 with TRBJ2-3; 9 bases align to TRBD1. This CDR3 is CSARAGTGSRDGTDTQYF. The CDR3 bases are TGCAGTGCTAGAGCCGGGACAGGGTCGCGGGATGGGACAGATACGCAGTATTTT.